Presented here are 16 T cell receptor beta chains from one specimen sequenced in a study of blood T cell repertoires in COVID-19. Profiled with immunoSEQ multiplex PCR; TCRdb holds only in-frame clones, not every one. This sample has some 200,000 clones; 80% to 85% occur once, and the top ten carry approximately 6.5%. Sequences were obtained from peripheral blood. These receptors came from a woman aged 35 to 49 with acute or convalescent COVID-19.

V usage is TRBV5-1 and J usage is TRBJ2-3; TRBD2 aligns across 9 bases. CDR1 and CDR2 (germline): SGHRS, YFSETQ. V shed 0 bases, J shed 3 bases, and the junction held 5 bases outside the gene matches. The CDR3 has 16 amino acids. CDR3 residues: CASSLGLSGRTDTQYF. CDR3 bases: TGCGCCAGCAGCTTGGGCCTTAGCGGGAGAACAGATACGCAGTATTTT.

The genes are TRBV28 and TRBJ1-6; weak D call: TRBD1 (6 bases). The CDR3 extends over 15 amino acids. The V end lost 6 bases, the J end lost 12 bases, and 21 bases lay between the germline ends. Looked up from germline, CDR1 is MDHEN and CDR2 is SYDVKM. The CDR3 bases are TGTGCCAGCAGCCCTTCGGGGGGGGCCCGTAGACCCCTCCACTTT. Protein product: CASSPSGGARRPLHF. Full variable domain (rest looked up from reference TRBV28 and TRBJ1-6): DVKVTQSSRYLVKRTGEKVFLECVQDMDHENMFWYRQDPGLGLRLIYFSYDVKMKEKGDIPEGYSVSREKKERFSLILESASTNQTSMYLCASSPSGGARRPLHFGNGTRLTVT.

This chain connects TRBV5-1 to TRBJ2-1, with TRBD1 matching 11 bases. V shed 4 bases, J shed 7 bases, and the junction held 7 bases outside the gene matches. CDR3 size: 15 residues. Germline V lookup: CDR1 SGHRS, CDR2 YFSETQ. The chain's CDR3 is CASSQPGQGGNEQFF. CDR3 sequence (DNA): TGCGCCAGCAGCCAACCGGGACAGGGGGGGAATGAGCAGTTCTTC.

The CDR3 DNA reads TGTGCCAGCAGTTTCATACAGGGGGTTAATTCACCCCTCCACTTT. It is translated as CASSFIQGVNSPLHF. The chain carries TRBV28 and TRBJ1-6; TRBD1 aligns across 8 bases. CDR3 length: 15 residues. V lost 3 bases to trimming and J lost 6 bases; unmatched junction nucleotides: 4. CDR1 is MDHEN, CDR2 SYDVKM, per germline. The full variable domain, rest sourced from reference TRBV28 and TRBJ1-6, is DVKVTQSSRYLVKRTGEKVFLECVQDMDHENMFWYRQDPGLGLRLIYFSYDVKMKEKGDIPEGYSVSREKKERFSLILESASTNQTSMYLCASSFIQGVNSPLHFGNGTRLTVT.

The chain couples TRBV11-2 to TRBJ2-7; D might be TRBD2 (6 bases). This CDR3 is 15 amino acids long. The germline gives CDR1 SGHAT, CDR2 FQNNGV. The V end lost 5 bases, the J end lost 2 bases, and 16 bases lay between the germline ends. CDR3 sequence: CASSPGTGLTYEQYF. In nucleotides, the CDR3 is TGTGCCAGCAGCCCCGGGACTGGACTAACCTACGAGCAGTACTTC. Drawing the rest from reference TRBV11-2 and TRBJ2-7, the complete variable domain is EAGVAQSPRYKIIEKRQSVAFWCNPISGHATLYWYQQILGQGPKLLIQFQNNGVVDDSQLPKDRFSAERLKGVDSTLKIQPAKLEDSAVYLCASSPGTGLTYEQYFGPGTRLTVT.

V and J are TRBV7-6 and TRBJ2-3; TRBD1 aligns across 9 bases. The CDR3 is 15 residues long. V trimming: 0 bases; J trimming: 5 bases; junction bases outside the gene matches: 3. Germline-derived CDR1 and CDR2 are SGHVS and FNYEAQ. CDR3 sequence reads: CASSLATGGIDTQYF. The CDR3 DNA follows: TGTGCCAGCAGCTTAGCGACAGGGGGGATAGATACGCAGTATTTT.

The genes are TRBV7-6 and TRBJ2-3, with D tentatively TRBD2 (6 bases). The V end was cut by 1 base, the J end by 0 bases, with 11 bases between. This CDR3 is built from 16 residues. Germline V gives CDR1 SGHVS, CDR2 FNYEAQ. In nucleotides, the CDR3 is TGTGCCAGCAGCTTAGTGGGTAGCGGTAGCACAGATACGCAGTATTTT. It translates to CASSLVGSGSTDTQYF.

This chain connects TRBV5-1 to TRBJ2-7; TRBD1 matches 7 bases. V trimming: 0 bases; J trimming: 3 bases; junction bases outside the gene matches: 6. Germline V gene sequence: CDR1 SGHRS, CDR2 YFSETQ. The CDR3 sequence is 15 residues long. The CDR3 loop reads CASSLALNRGYEQYF. The CDR3 bases are TGCGCCAGCAGCTTGGCCCTTAACAGGGGCTACGAGCAGTACTTC.

This chain joins TRBV11-3 and TRBJ2-3; TRBD2 is a possible D gene (5 bases). CDR1 and CDR2 from the germline V gene are SGHNT and YENEEA. V was shortened by 5 bases and J by 6 bases, with 18 bases between the two germline ends. The CDR3 runs to 15 residues. The CDR3 is CASSLGGLKSDTQYF. CDR3 sequence (DNA): TGTGCCAGCAGCCTGGGCGGACTGAAGTCGGATACGCAGTATTTT.

The table lists this clone with a count of one. The V gene is TRBV3-1 (or the pseudogene TRBV3-2), the J gene TRBJ2-3, with 8 bases fitting TRBD2. The V gene's germline CDR1 is LGHDT and CDR2 YNNKEL (reference sequence). The CDR3 covers 15 residues. V shed 0 bases, J shed 8 bases, and the junction held 7 bases outside the gene matches. For the CDR3, the DNA is TGTGCCAGCAGCCAAGATTACGGGAGGGCCGGTACGCAGTATTTT. This gives the protein CASSQDYGRAGTQYF.

V usage is TRBV30 and J usage is TRBJ2-7; 13 bases line up with TRBD2. V was clipped by 1 base and J by 2 bases; unmatched bases: 5. From germline, CDR1 is GTSNPN and CDR2 SVGIG (reference sequence). The CDR3 extends over 16 amino acids. The CDR3 loop is CAWSDPGTSGAYEQYF. The CDR3 DNA sequence: TGTGCCTGGAGTGACCCGGGGACTAGCGGGGCCTACGAGCAGTACTTC.

The rearrangement links TRBV6-5 to TRBJ1-3; D remains unclear. V lost 5 bases, J lost 3 bases, and 8 bases lay in between. The CDR3 length is 13 residues. Germline-derived CDR1 and CDR2 are MNHEY and SVGAGI. For the CDR3, the DNA is TGTGCCAGCAGTCCCCAGTTTGGAAACACCATATATTTT. Amino acid sequence: CASSPQFGNTIYF.

The chain couples TRBV2 to TRBJ2-2, with no clear D. The CDR3 loop spans 15 amino acids. Per the germline V gene, CDR1 is SNHLY and CDR2 is FYNNEI. Trimming removed 3 bases at V and 7 bases at J, with 15 bases between. The CDR3 here is CASSEGAGFYGELFF. Here the CDR3 DNA reads TGTGCCAGCAGTGAGGGCGCAGGATTTTACGGGGAGCTGTTTTTT.

The chain joins TRBV15 to TRBJ1-5; weak D call: TRBD1 (5 bases). The CDR3 loop spans 13 amino acids. Germline V lookup: CDR1 LNHNV, CDR2 YYDKDF (reference sequence). Trimming removed 8 bases at V and 9 bases at J, with 17 bases between. The CDR3 here is CATATGVHLPQHF. The CDR3 DNA reads TGTGCCACCGCCACGGGGGTACATTTGCCCCAGCATTTT. The entire variable domain, with the rest obtained from reference TRBV15 and TRBJ1-5, is as follows: DAMVIQNPRYQVTQFGKPVTLSCSQTLNHNVMYWYQQKSSQAPKLLFHYYDKDFNNEADTPDNFQSRRPNTSFCFLDIRSPGLGDTAMYLCATATGVHLPQHFGDGTRLSIL.

The chain uses TRBV10-3 and TRBJ1-1; D may be TRBD1 (6 bases). V lost 2 bases and J lost 1, with 14 bases in between. The CDR3 is 16 amino acids. CDR1 ENHRY and CDR2 SYGVKD come from the germline V gene. The CDR3 sequence: CAISEVQGRGNTEAFF. The CDR3 coding sequence is TGTGCCATCAGTGAGGTACAGGGTCGAGGGAACACTGAAGCTTTCTTT.

V gene TRBV5-4 combines with J gene TRBJ2-3, with TRBD2 matching 8 bases. The length of the CDR3 is 14 residues. V lost 4 bases, J lost 2 bases, and 3 bases stayed unmatched. Germline V lookup: CDR1 SGHNT, CDR2 YYREEE (reference sequence). The CDR3 sequence: CASSPGLATDTQYF. For the CDR3, the DNA is TGTGCCAGCAGCCCCGGACTAGCCACAGATACGCAGTATTTT.